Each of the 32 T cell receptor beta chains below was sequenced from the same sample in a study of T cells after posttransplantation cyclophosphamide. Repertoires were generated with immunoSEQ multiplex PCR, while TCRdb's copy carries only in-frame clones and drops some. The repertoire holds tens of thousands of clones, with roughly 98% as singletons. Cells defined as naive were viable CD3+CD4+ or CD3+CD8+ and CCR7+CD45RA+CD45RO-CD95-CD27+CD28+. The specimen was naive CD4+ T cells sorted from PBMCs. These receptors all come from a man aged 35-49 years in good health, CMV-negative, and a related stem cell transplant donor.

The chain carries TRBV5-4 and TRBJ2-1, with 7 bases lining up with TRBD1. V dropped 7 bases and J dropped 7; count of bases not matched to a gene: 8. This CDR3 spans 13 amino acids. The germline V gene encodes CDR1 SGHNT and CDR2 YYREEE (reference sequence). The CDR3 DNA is TGTGCCAGCTCACAGGGGCCAAGGAATGAGCAGTTCTTC. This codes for CASSQGPRNEQFF.

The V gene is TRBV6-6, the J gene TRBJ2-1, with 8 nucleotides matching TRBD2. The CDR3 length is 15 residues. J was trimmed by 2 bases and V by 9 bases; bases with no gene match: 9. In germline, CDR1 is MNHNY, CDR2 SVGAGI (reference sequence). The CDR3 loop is CASLNSAGAYNEQFF. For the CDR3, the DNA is TGTGCCAGTCTGAACTCAGCGGGAGCCTACAATGAGCAGTTCTTC.

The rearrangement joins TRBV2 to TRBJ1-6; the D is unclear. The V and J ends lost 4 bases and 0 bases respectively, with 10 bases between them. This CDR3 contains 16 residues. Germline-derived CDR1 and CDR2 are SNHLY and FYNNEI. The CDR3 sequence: CASSAESGSYNSPLHF. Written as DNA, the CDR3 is TGTGCCAGCAGTGCAGAGTCAGGCTCCTATAATTCACCCCTCCACTTT.

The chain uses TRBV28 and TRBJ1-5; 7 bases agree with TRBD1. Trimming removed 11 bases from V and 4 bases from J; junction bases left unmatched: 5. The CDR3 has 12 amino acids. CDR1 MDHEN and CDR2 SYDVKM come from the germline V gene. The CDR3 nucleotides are TGTGCCGTCCAGGGGGTTAATCAGCCCCAGCATTTT. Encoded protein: CAVQGVNQPQHF. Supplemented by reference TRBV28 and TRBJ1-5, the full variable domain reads DVKVTQSSRYLVKRTGEKVFLECVQDMDHENMFWYRQDPGLGLRLIYFSYDVKMKEKGDIPEGYSVSREKKERFSLILESASTNQTSMYLCAVQGVNQPQHFGDGTRLSIL.

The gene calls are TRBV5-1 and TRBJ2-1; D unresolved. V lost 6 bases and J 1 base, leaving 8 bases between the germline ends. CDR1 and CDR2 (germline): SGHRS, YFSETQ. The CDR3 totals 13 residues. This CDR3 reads CASTVQSYNEQFF. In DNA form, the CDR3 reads TGCGCCAGCACGGTGCAATCCTACAATGAGCAGTTCTTC.

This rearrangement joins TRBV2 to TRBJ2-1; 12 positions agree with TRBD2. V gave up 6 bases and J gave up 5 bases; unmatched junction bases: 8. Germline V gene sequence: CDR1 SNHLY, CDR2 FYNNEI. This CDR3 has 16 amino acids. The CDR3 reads CASRLLAGGSDNEQFF. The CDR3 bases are TGTGCCAGCAGGTTACTAGCGGGAGGTTCTGACAATGAGCAGTTCTTC.

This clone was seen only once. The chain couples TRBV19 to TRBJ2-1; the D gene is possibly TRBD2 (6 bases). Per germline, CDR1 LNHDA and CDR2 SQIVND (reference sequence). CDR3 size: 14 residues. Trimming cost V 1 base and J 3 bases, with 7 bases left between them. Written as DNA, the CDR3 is TGTGCCAGTAGTATAGGCGGGATCTACAATGAGCAGTTCTTC. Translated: CASSIGGIYNEQFF. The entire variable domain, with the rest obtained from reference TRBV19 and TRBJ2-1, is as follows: DGGITQSPKYLFRKEGQNVTLSCEQNLNHDAMYWYRQDPGQGLRLIYYSQIVNDFQKGDIAEGYSVSREKKESFPLTVTSAQKNPTAFYLCASSIGGIYNEQFFGPGTRLTVL.

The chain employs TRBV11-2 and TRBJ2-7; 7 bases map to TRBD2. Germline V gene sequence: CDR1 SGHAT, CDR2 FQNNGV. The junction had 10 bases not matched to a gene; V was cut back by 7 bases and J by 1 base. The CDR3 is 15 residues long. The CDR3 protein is CASTRLAGGSYEQYF. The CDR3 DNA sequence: TGTGCCAGCACCAGGTTAGCGGGCGGTTCCTACGAGCAGTACTTC.

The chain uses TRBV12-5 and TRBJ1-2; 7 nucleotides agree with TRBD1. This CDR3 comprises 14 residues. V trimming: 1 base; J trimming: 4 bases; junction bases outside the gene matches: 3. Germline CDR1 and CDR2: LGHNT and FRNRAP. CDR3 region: CASGLARDSYGYTF. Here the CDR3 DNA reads TGTGCTAGTGGTTTGGCCCGGGACAGCTATGGCTACACCTTC.

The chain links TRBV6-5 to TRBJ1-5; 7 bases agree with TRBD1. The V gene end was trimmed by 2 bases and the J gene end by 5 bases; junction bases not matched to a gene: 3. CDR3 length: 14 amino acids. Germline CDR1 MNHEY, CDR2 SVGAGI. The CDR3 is CASSYDRDDQPQHF. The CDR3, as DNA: TGTGCCAGCAGTTACGACAGGGACGATCAGCCCCAGCATTTT.

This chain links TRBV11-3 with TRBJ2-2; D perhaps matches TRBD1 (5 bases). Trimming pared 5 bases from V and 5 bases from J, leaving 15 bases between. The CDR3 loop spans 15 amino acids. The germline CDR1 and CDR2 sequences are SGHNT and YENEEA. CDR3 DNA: TGTGCCAGCAGCCTGAAGGGGCATCATACCGGGGAGCTGTTTTTT. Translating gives CASSLKGHHTGELFF.

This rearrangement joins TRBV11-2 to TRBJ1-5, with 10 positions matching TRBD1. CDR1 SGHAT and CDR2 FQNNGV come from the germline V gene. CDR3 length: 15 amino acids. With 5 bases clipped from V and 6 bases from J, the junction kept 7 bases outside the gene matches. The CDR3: CASSQGTGAGQPQHF. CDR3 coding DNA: TGTGCCAGCAGCCAAGGGACAGGGGCAGGTCAGCCCCAGCATTTT.

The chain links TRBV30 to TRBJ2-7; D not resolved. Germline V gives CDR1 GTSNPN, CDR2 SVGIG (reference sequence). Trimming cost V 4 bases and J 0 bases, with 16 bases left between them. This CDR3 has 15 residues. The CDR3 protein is CAWMGFTNPSYEQYF. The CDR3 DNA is TGTGCCTGGATGGGTTTCACTAACCCCTCCTACGAGCAGTACTTC.

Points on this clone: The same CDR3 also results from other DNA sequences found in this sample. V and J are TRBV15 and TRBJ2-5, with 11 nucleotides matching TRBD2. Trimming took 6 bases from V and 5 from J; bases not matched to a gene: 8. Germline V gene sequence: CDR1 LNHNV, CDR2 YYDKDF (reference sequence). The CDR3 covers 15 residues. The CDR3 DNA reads TGTGCCACCAGGCGGGGTAGCGGGAGGGTGGAGACCCAGTACTTC. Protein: CATRRGSGRVETQYF.

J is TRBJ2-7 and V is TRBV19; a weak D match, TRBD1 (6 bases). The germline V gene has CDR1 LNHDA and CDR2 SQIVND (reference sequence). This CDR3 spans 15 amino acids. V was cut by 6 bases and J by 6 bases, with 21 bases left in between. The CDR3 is CASRPGADGSGEQYF. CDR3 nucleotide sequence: TGTGCCAGTAGGCCAGGGGCAGACGGATCGGGCGAGCAGTACTTC.

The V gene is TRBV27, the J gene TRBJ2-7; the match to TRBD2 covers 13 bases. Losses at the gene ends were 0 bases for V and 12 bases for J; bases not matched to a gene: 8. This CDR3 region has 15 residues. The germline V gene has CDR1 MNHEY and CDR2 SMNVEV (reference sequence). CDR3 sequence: CASSLSGTSGTNGYF. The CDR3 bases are TGTGCCAGCAGTTTATCCGGGACTAGCGGGACGAATGGGTACTTC.

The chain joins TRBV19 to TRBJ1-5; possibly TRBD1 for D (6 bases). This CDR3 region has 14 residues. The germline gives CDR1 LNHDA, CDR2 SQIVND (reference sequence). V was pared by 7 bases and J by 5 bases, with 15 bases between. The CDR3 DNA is TGTGCCAGTACGGGACCCGGGGGGCATCAGCCCCAGCATTTT. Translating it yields CASTGPGGHQPQHF.

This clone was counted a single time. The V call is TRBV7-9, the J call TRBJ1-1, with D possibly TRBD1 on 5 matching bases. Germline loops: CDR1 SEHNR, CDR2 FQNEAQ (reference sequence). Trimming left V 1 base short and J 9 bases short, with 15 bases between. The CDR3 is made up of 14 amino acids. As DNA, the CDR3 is TGTGCCAGCAGCTTAGAAAAGGGGATAAACAAAGCTTTCTTT. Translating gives CASSLEKGINKAFF. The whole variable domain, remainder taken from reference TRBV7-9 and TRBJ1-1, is DTGVSQNPRHKITKRGQNVTFRCDPISEHNRLYWYRQTLGQGPEFLTYFQNEAQLEKSRLLSDRFSAERPKGSFSTLEIQRTEQGDSAMYLCASSLEKGINKAFFGQGTRLTVV.

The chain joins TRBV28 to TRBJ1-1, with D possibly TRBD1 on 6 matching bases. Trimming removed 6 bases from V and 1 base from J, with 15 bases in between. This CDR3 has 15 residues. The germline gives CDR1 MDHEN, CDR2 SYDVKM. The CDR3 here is CASRVRGLRNTEAFF. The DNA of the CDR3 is TGTGCCAGCAGGGTCAGGGGTCTTCGGAACACTGAAGCTTTCTTT. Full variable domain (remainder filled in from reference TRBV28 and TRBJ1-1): DVKVTQSSRYLVKRTGEKVFLECVQDMDHENMFWYRQDPGLGLRLIYFSYDVKMKEKGDIPEGYSVSREKKERFSLILESASTNQTSMYLCASRVRGLRNTEAFFGQGTRLTVV.

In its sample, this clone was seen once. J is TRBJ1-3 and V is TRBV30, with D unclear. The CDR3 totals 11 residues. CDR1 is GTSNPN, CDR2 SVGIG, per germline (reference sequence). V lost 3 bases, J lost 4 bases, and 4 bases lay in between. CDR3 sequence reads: CAWSVGNTIYF. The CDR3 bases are TGTGCCTGGAGCGTCGGAAACACCATATATTTT.

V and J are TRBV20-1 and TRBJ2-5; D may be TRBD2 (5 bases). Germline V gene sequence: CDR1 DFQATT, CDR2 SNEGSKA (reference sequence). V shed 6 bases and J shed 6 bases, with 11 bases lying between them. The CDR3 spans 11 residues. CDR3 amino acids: CSAPPGKTQYF. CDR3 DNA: TGCAGTGCCCCCCCGGGGAAGACCCAGTACTTC.

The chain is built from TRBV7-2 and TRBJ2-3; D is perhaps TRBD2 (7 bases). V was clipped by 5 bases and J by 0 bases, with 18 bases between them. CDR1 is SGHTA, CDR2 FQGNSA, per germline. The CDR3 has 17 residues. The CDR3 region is CASSLGGARASTDTQYF. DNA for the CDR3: TGTGCCAGCAGCCTGGGGGGGGCGCGGGCAAGCACAGATACGCAGTATTTT.

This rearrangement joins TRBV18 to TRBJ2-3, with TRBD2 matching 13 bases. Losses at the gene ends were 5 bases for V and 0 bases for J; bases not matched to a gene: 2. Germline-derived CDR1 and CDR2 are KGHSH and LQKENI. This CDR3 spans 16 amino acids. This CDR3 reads CASSTGLAGSTDTQYF. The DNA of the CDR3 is TGTGCCAGCTCAACGGGACTAGCGGGGAGCACAGATACGCAGTATTTT.

CDR3 DNA sequence: TGTGCCAGTGGCCCTCAACGGGGGAATACGCAGTATTTT. Protein product: CASGPQRGNTQYF. The V call is TRBV2, the J call TRBJ2-3; TRBD2 might be the D (6 bases). The CDR3 contains 13 residues. V dropped 9 bases and J dropped 7 bases, with 17 bases sitting between them. CDR1 and CDR2 from the germline V gene are SNHLY and FYNNEI.

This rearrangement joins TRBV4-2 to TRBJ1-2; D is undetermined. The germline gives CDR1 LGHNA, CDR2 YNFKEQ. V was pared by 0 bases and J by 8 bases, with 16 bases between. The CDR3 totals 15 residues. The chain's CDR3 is CASSQDRGAAPGYTF. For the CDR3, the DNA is TGTGCCAGCAGCCAAGATCGAGGAGCAGCGCCCGGCTACACCTTC.

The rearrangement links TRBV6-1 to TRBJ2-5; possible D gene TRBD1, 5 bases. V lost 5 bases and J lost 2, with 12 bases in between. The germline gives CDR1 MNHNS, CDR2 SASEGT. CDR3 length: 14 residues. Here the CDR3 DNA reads TGTGCCAGCAGTCCCCGACAGAGACAAGAGACCCAGTACTTC. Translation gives CASSPRQRQETQYF.

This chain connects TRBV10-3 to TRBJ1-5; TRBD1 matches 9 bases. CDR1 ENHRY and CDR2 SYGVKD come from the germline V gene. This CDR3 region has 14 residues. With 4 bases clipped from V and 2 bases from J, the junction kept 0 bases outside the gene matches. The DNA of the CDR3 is TGTGCCATCAGTGGGACAGGGGGCAATCAGCCCCAGCATTTT. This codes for CAISGTGGNQPQHF.

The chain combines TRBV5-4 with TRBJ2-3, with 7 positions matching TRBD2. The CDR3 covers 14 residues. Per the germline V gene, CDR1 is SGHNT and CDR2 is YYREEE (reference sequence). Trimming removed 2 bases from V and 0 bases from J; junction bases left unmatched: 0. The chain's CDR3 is CASSLAGSTDTQYF. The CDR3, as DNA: TGTGCCAGCAGCTTAGCGGGGAGCACAGATACGCAGTATTTT.

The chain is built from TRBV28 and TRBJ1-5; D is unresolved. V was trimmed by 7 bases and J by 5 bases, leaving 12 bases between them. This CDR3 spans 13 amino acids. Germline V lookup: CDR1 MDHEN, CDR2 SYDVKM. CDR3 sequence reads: CASIRTPDQPQHF. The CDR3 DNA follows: TGTGCCAGCATCCGGACTCCTGATCAGCCCCAGCATTTT.

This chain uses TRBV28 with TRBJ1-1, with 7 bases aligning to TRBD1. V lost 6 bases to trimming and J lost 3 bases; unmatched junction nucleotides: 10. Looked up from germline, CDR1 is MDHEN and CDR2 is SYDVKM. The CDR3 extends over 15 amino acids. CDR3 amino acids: CASSPRKTGHTEAFF. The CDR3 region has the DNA TGTGCCAGCAGCCCCAGGAAGACAGGGCACACTGAAGCTTTCTTT.

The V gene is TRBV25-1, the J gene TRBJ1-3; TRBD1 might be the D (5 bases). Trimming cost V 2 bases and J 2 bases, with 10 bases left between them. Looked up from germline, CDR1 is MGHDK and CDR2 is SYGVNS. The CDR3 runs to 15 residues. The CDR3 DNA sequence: TGTGCCAGCAGTGAAATCGACAGAACTGGAAACACCATATATTTT. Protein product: CASSEIDRTGNTIYF.

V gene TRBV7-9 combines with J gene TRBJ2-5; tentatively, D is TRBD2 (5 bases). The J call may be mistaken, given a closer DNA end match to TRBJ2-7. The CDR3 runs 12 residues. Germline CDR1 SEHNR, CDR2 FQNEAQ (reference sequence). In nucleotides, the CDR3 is TGTGCCAGCAGCGCTAGCCCCTACGAGCAGTACTTC. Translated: CASSASPYEQYF.